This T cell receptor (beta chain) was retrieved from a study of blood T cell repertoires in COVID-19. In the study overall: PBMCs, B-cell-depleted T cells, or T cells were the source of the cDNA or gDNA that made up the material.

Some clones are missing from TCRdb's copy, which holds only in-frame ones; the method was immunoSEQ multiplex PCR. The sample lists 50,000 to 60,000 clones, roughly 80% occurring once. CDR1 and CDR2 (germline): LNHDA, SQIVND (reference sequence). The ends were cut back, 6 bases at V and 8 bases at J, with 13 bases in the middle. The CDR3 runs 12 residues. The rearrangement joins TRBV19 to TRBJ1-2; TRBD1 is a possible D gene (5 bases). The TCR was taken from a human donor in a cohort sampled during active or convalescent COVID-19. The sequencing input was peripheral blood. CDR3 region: CASSPTGGGYTF. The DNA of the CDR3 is TGTGCCAGTAGCCCTACTGGGGGGGGCTACACCTTC.